A single sample is the source of the 23 T cell receptor beta chains below, sequenced in a study of CD8+ T cells in alopecia areata. In each case, RNA was isolated and then reverse transcribed into cDNA as the sequencing template. Clones were read by immunoSEQ multiplex PCR, and TCRdb kept only the in-frame ones, dropping some. Here the sample spans about 130,000 clones, approximately 49% being singletons. The starting material was CD8+ T cells sorted from blood, obtained at week 0. The origin of the receptors is a human donor with alopecia areata.

This clone has only one observation. The V gene is TRBV7-2, the J gene TRBJ1-1; weak D call: TRBD1 (6 bases). Germline V gives CDR1 SGHTA, CDR2 FQGNSA. V was pared by 5 bases and J by 3 bases, with 16 bases between. The CDR3 is 15 residues long. The CDR3 nucleotides are TGTGCCAGCAGCGTAATACAGGGACCCTACACTGAAGCTTTCTTT. Translated, it gives CASSVIQGPYTEAFF.

In this sample, this clone turned up a few times. V is TRBV7-9 and J is TRBJ1-1; D is undetermined. V lost 1 base to trimming and J lost 1 base, with 7 bases between them. Germline assignment: CDR1 SEHNR and CDR2 FQNEAQ (reference sequence). There are 14 residues in the CDR3. The CDR3 reads CASSLVWTNTEAFF. CDR3 nucleotides: TGTGCCAGCAGCTTAGTATGGACGAACACTGAAGCTTTCTTT.

The chain recombines TRBV15 with TRBJ2-3; D may be TRBD2 (5 bases). This CDR3 comprises 14 residues. With 5 bases removed from V and 4 bases from J, the gap between germline ends came to 13 bases. Germline assignment: CDR1 LNHNV and CDR2 YYDKDF (reference sequence). Here the CDR3 reads CATSEFEEADTQYF. The CDR3 DNA reads as TGTGCCACCAGCGAGTTCGAGGAGGCAGATACGCAGTATTTT.

The chain employs TRBV19 and TRBJ2-1; no firm D call. Trimming cost V 7 bases and J 2 bases, with 15 bases left between them. CDR1 is LNHDA, CDR2 SQIVND, per germline (reference sequence). The CDR3 spans 15 residues. The CDR3 sequence is CASTQDLETYNEQFF. CDR3 in DNA: TGTGCCAGTACACAAGACCTTGAGACCTACAATGAGCAGTTCTTC.

The chain has TRBV30 and TRBJ1-1; a weak D match, TRBD1 (5 bases). Germline V gives CDR1 GTSNPN, CDR2 SVGIG (reference sequence). The CDR3 runs to 12 residues. V gave up 8 bases and J gave up 4 bases, with 14 bases separating them. The CDR3 DNA sequence: TGTGCCGGGGACTGGGGGATCACTGAAGCTTTCTTT. Protein sequence: CAGDWGITEAFF.

V and J are TRBV30 and TRBJ1-6; D is perhaps TRBD1 (5 bases). The germline V and J ends were trimmed by 4 bases and 14 bases, with 24 bases remaining between them. Germline V gives CDR1 GTSNPN, CDR2 SVGIG (reference sequence). The CDR3 length is 15 residues. The CDR3 sequence: CAWTGPGRPNSALHF. The CDR3 region has the DNA TGTGCCTGGACAGGACCGGGACGGCCGAATTCGGCCCTCCACTTT.

The CDR3 loop reads CSVVGETNYGYTF. CDR3 sequence (DNA): TGCAGCGTTGTTGGGGAAACTAACTATGGCTACACCTTC. The gene calls are TRBV29-1 and TRBJ1-2, with no clear D. Germline V gives CDR1 SQVTM, CDR2 ANQGSEA. The CDR3 is 13 amino acids. V lost 4 bases and J 0 bases, leaving 9 bases between the germline ends.

V gene TRBV7-3 combines with J gene TRBJ2-2; 13 bases map to TRBD2. The CDR3 length is 16 residues. Unmatched junction bases numbered 1, after V lost 5 bases and J lost 1 base. The germline V gene has CDR1 SGHTA and CDR2 FQGTGA. This CDR3 is CASSGLAGENTGELFF. The CDR3 region has the DNA TGTGCCAGCAGCGGACTAGCGGGGGAGAACACCGGGGAGCTGTTTTTT.

The chain combines TRBV4-3 with TRBJ1-6, with 10 nucleotides matching TRBD1. Germline CDR1 and CDR2: LGHNA and YSLEER. V was clipped by 4 bases and J by 13 bases; unmatched bases: 25. The CDR3 is 20 amino acids. The CDR3 DNA follows: TGCGCCAGCAGCCGAGACCCGGGACAGGGGTCCGCCGCCGGCCTTTTCCCCCTCCACTTT. Translation gives CASSRDPGQGSAAGLFPLHF.

The CDR3 sequence: CASSLGTSGVDTQYF. Written as DNA, the CDR3 is TGTGCCAGCAGTCTGGGGACTAGCGGGGTGGATACGCAGTATTTT. The rearrangement uses TRBV6-5 and TRBJ2-3; 13 nucleotides align to TRBD2. J gave up 6 bases and V 5 bases, and 5 bases lay outside the gene matches. Germline CDR1 is MNHEY and CDR2 is SVGAGI. The CDR3 sequence is 15 residues long.

V is TRBV13 and J is TRBJ2-7, with unresolved D. Trimming stripped 2 bases from V and 1 base from J, with 6 bases between. Germline-derived CDR1 and CDR2 are PRHDT and FYEKMQ (reference sequence). This CDR3 region has 13 residues. CDR3 bases: TGTGCCAGCAGCTTAATGGCGTCCTACGAGCAGTACTTC. Its translation is CASSLMASYEQYF.

This clone has only a few counts. In DNA, the CDR3 is TGTGCCAGCAGCGCGGGCAATGAGCAGTTCTTC. Translating it yields CASSAGNEQFF. This chain joins TRBV7-9 and TRBJ2-1, with D perhaps TRBD2 (5 bases). Germline lookup yields CDR1 SEHNR and CDR2 FQNEAQ (reference sequence). The CDR3 runs to 11 residues. Trimming shortened V by 5 bases and J by 6 bases, and 5 bases separated the two germline ends.

This chain uses TRBV27 with TRBJ1-1; TRBD1 agrees at 7 bases. CDR1 MNHEY and CDR2 SMNVEV come from the germline V gene (reference sequence). V shed 0 bases, J shed 4 bases, and the junction held 2 bases outside the gene matches. CDR3 length: 14 residues. The CDR3 region is CASSLSQGGTEAFF. Written as DNA, the CDR3 is TGTGCCAGCAGTTTATCGCAGGGGGGCACTGAAGCTTTCTTT.

The rearrangement joins TRBV4-1 to TRBJ1-2; no clear D. Germline V CDR1 and CDR2: MGHRA, YSYEKL. The CDR3 consists of 14 residues. Deletions cut 1 base from V and 6 bases from J, with 12 bases between. The CDR3 DNA is TGCGCCAGCAGCCAAGTACCGGCCTGGGATGGCTACACCTTC. This translates into CASSQVPAWDGYTF.

This rearrangement joins TRBV7-2 to TRBJ1-2; a weak D match, TRBD1 (6 bases). The CDR3 totals 13 residues. With 1 base removed from V and 4 bases from J, the gap between germline ends came to 7 bases. Germline loops: CDR1 SGHTA, CDR2 FQGNSA. CDR3 DNA sequence: TGTGCCAGCAGCTTAGGGGGGCTCTATGGCTACACCTTC. Its translation is CASSLGGLYGYTF.

This clone was recorded at least ten times. The V and J genes are TRBV28 and TRBJ2-3; 12 positions agree with TRBD2. With V trimmed by 1 base and J by 5 bases, 10 bases remained unmatched. Germline CDR1 and CDR2: MDHEN and SYDVKM. There are 18 residues in the CDR3. CDR3 residues: CASSLLAASGGAIDTQYF. The CDR3 DNA reads TGTGCCAGCAGTTTATTGGCGGCTAGCGGGGGGGCCATAGATACGCAGTATTTT.

V is TRBV2 and J is TRBJ2-3; 10 nucleotides agree with TRBD1. The CDR3 runs to 15 residues. V was clipped by 1 base and J by 4 bases; unmatched bases: 2. CDR1 is SNHLY, CDR2 FYNNEI, per germline. DNA for the CDR3: TGTGCCAGCAGTGAAGGGACAGGGGGGCCAGATACGCAGTATTTT. Translating gives CASSEGTGGPDTQYF.

Only a few counts were recorded for this clone. The J gene is TRBJ2-3, the V gene TRBV2; D ambiguous. The CDR3 is 12 amino acids. The V gene lost 8 bases and the J gene lost 2 bases, with 8 bases spanning the gap. The germline CDR1 and CDR2 sequences are SNHLY and FYNNEI. The chain's CDR3 is CASGLTTDTQYF. In nucleotides, the CDR3 is TGTGCCAGCGGCCTAACCACAGATACGCAGTATTTT.

This chain links TRBV12-5 with TRBJ1-5; 7 bases align to TRBD1. J lost 0 bases, V lost 6 bases, and 5 bases had no gene match. The CDR3 is made up of 15 amino acids. CDR1 is LGHNT and CDR2 is FRNRAP in the germline V gene. Written as DNA, the CDR3 is TGTGCTAGTGGACCGGGACAGCATAGCAATCAGCCCCAGCATTTT. It translates to CASGPGQHSNQPQHF.

Worth noting for this clone: Other DNA sequences from this sample encode an identical CDR3 as well. The chain combines TRBV29-1 with TRBJ2-2; the D gene is possibly TRBD1 (6 bases). Germline V gene sequence: CDR1 SQVTM, CDR2 ANQGSEA. V lost 7 bases, J lost 5 bases, and 8 bases lay in between. The CDR3 runs 11 residues. The CDR3 is CSGRGTGELFF. The CDR3 bases are TGCAGCGGCAGGGGTACCGGGGAGCTGTTTTTT.

The rearrangement joins TRBV29-1 to TRBJ1-1; 10 nucleotides agree with TRBD1. The CDR3 is made up of 16 amino acids. Germline-derived CDR1 and CDR2 are SQVTM and ANQGSEA. The V and J ends lost 2 bases and 0 bases, in that order; junction bases with no gene match: 6. CDR3 amino acids: CSVEPTGGEMNTEAFF. CDR3 coding DNA: TGCAGCGTTGAACCGACAGGGGGCGAAATGAACACTGAAGCTTTCTTT.

The CDR3 region is CASSTIRGNSAEQYF. CDR3 DNA: TGTGCCAGCAGCACAATCAGGGGTAATTCCGCCGAGCAGTACTTC. The chain is built from TRBV5-6 and TRBJ2-7; D may be TRBD1 (6 bases). Per the germline V gene, CDR1 is SGHDT and CDR2 is YYEEEE. This CDR3 contains 15 residues. The V end lost 4 bases, the J end lost 6 bases, and 20 bases lay between the germline ends.

The genes are TRBV29-1 and TRBJ2-7; 8 bases agree with TRBD1. Germline CDR1 reads SQVTM; CDR2 reads ANQGSEA. The V segment lost 4 bases and the J segment 3 bases; nucleotides outside the gene matches: 5. The CDR3 has 13 amino acids. CDR3 protein: CSVGGTGHYEQYF. The CDR3 DNA sequence: TGCAGCGTTGGCGGGACAGGCCACTACGAGCAGTACTTC.